This TCR beta chain came from a study of blood T cells in healthy people across ages. Using a J-beta primer mix together with a sample-barcoded 5' primer, a second PCR was run for roughly 7 to 11 cycles. Each CDR3 protein is one row after TCRdb ran MiXCR on the 5' RACE reads. The table has around 1,100,000 distinct CDR3 sequences, more than 30% seen once; the top ten hold around 13%. Per-sample PBMC isolation yielded at least 6 million cells. Total RNA was extracted at no less than 6 micrograms per sample. The length of the CDR3 is 13 residues. The germline V gene encodes CDR1 GTSNPN and CDR2 SVGIG (reference sequence). The table lists this clonotype with a few counts. Relative to the germline gene, one junction end is altered; a read error may explain this.

Sequences were obtained from blood. This clonotype was sampled from a man between 18 and 29 years old in good health. This sequence joins TRBV30 and TRBJ1-2; D not resolved. CDR3 DNA: TGTGCCTGGGGTGCCCGTTTTAACTATGGCTTCACCTTC. Amino acid sequence: CAWGARFNYGFTF.